One sample yielded the 21 T cell receptor beta chains listed below, sequenced in a study of OX40 agonist ivuxolimab in advanced cancers. The library relied on the immunoSEQ multiplex PCR assay. This immuneACCESS table, as held by TCRdb, lists in-frame sequences with V and J called but not all clones. Of the missing ones, under half trace to an unresolved V gene in checked studies; the others have no known cause. In all, the sample holds more than 55,000 clones, and 80% to 90% of those were seen once. The ten largest clones represent approximately 10% of the sample. Sequences were derived from CD4+ or CD8+ T cells sorted from blood, sampled in a trial of the OX40 agonist ivuxolimab. The source of these receptors is an adult with an advanced solid tumor such as melanoma, head and neck, liver or kidney cancer.

This clone appeared a single time. The chain uses TRBV21-1 and TRBJ1-1; TRBD1, as called in the table, went unchecked against the DNA. TRBV21-1 has pseudogene status. This CDR3 comprises 17 residues. This CDR3 is CASSIGQTYLMNTEAFF. CDR3 nucleotides: TGTGCCAGCAGCATCGGACAGACTTACCTCATGAACACTGAAGCTTTCTTT.

The chain uses TRBV7-8 and TRBJ2-1, with 7 positions matching TRBD1. The germline gives CDR1 SGHVS, CDR2 FQNEAQ. J gave up 8 bases and V 1 base, and 2 bases lay outside the gene matches. This CDR3 region has 13 residues. CDR3 sequence: CASSLDRGHEQFF. CDR3 nucleotide sequence: TGTGCCAGCAGCTTAGACAGGGGACATGAGCAGTTCTTC. The whole variable domain, remainder taken from reference TRBV7-8 and TRBJ2-1, is GAGVSQSPRYKVAKRGQDVALRCDPISGHVSLFWYQQALGQGPEFLTYFQNEAQLDKSGLPSDRFFAERPEGSVSTLKIQRTQQEDSAVYLCASSLDRGHEQFFGPGTRLTVL.

This chain connects TRBV2 to TRBJ1-6; a weak D match, TRBD1 (6 bases). The CDR3 length is 14 residues. Germline CDR1 is SNHLY and CDR2 is FYNNEI. The V gene lost 3 bases and the J gene lost 5 bases, with 8 bases spanning the gap. The CDR3 loop reads CASSDRGNNSPLHF. The CDR3 bases are TGTGCCAGCAGTGACAGGGGAAATAATTCACCCCTCCACTTT. Using reference TRBV2 and TRBJ1-6 for the parts outside the CDR3, the full variable domain is EPEVTQTPSHQVTQMGQEVILRCVPISNHLYFYWYRQILGQKVEFLVSFYNNEISEKSEIFDDQFSVERPDGSNFTLKIRSTKLEDSAMYFCASSDRGNNSPLHFGNGTRLTVT.

The chain is built from TRBV27 and TRBJ1-5; 11 nucleotides align to TRBD1. Germline assignment: CDR1 MNHEY and CDR2 SMNVEV (reference sequence). This CDR3 region has 15 residues. Trimming at V came to 4 bases and at J to 4 bases, leaving 3 bases not matched to a gene. Here the CDR3 reads CASSSGTGGNQPQHF. Written as DNA, the CDR3 is TGTGCCAGCAGTTCCGGGACAGGGGGTAATCAGCCCCAGCATTTT.

DNA for the CDR3: TGTGCCAGCAGTCCTCGACAGGGGGCCGATGGGGAGCTGTTTTTT. It yields the protein CASSPRQGADGELFF. The V and J genes are TRBV6-1 and TRBJ2-2, with 10 positions matching TRBD1. The junction had 8 bases not matched to a gene; V was cut back by 5 bases and J by 8 bases. The length of the CDR3 is 15 residues. CDR1 is MNHNS and CDR2 is SASEGT in the germline V gene.

The chain recombines TRBV5-6 with TRBJ1-1; unclear D gene. Germline V gives CDR1 SGHDT, CDR2 YYEEEE. This CDR3 contains 15 residues. Trimming pared 2 bases from V and 0 bases from J, leaving 11 bases between. This chain's CDR3 is CASSFNRRLNTEAFF. CDR3 nucleotide sequence: TGTGCCAGCAGCTTTAACCGACGCCTGAACACTGAAGCTTTCTTT.

This sequence joins TRBV10-1 and TRBJ1-1; D ambiguous. This CDR3 has 12 residues. The germline V gene encodes CDR1 WNHNN and CDR2 SYGVQD (reference sequence). With 6 bases removed from V and 10 bases from J, the gap between germline ends came to 15 bases. DNA for the CDR3: TGCGCCAGCAGCGAAGGAGGGCGACGAGCTTTCTTT. This gives the protein CASSEGGRRAFF.

The rearrangement uses TRBV9 and TRBJ2-7, with D perhaps assigned TRBD1 or TRBD2 (5 bases each). CDR3 length: 15 amino acids. Germline V gene data show CDR1 as SGDLS and CDR2 as YYNGEE. Trimming left V 0 bases short and J 3 bases short, with 13 bases between. CDR3 DNA sequence: TGTGCCAGCAGCGTAGAGCCGGGACCATACTACGAGCAGTACTTC. It codes for CASSVEPGPYYEQYF.

CDR3 residues: CASRLTGGVSPLHF. Written as DNA, the CDR3 is TGTGCCAGCAGATTGACAGGGGGCGTTTCACCCCTCCACTTT. This rearrangement joins TRBV27 to TRBJ1-6, with 10 bases lining up with TRBD1. Trimming took 6 bases from V and 9 from J; bases not matched to a gene: 5. Germline CDR1 reads MNHEY; CDR2 reads SMNVEV (reference sequence). The length of the CDR3 is 14 residues.

The genes are TRBV21-1 and TRBJ2-2; TRBD1, the table's D call, was not compared with the DNA. TRBV21-1 is deemed a pseudogene. CDR3 size: 17 residues. CDR3 protein: CASLPLPGTANTGELFF. CDR3 coding DNA: TGTGCCAGCCTCCCCCTACCCGGGACAGCGAACACCGGGGAGCTGTTTTTT.

The genes are TRBV18 and TRBJ1-2, with D uncertain. The germline gives CDR1 KGHSH, CDR2 LQKENI. There are 14 residues in the CDR3. Between the trimmed V and J ends, which lost 2 bases and 3 bases, there was a span of 10 bases. The CDR3 DNA is TGTGCCAGCTCACCAGTTGGAGAGGACTATGGCTACACCTTC. Its translation is CASSPVGEDYGYTF.

The chain couples TRBV10-1 to TRBJ1-6, with D uncertain. Trimming pared 4 bases from V and 9 bases from J, leaving 10 bases between. Per the germline V gene, CDR1 is WNHNN and CDR2 is SYGVQD (reference sequence). The CDR3 has 13 residues. The CDR3, as DNA: TGCGCCAGCAGTGTTTTGCCAGCTTCACCCCTCCACTTT. It yields the protein CASSVLPASPLHF.

The V call is TRBV29-1, the J call TRBJ1-5; 7 bases are shared with TRBD1. The germline CDR1 and CDR2 sequences are SQVTM and ANQGSEA. This CDR3 has 13 amino acids. After removal of 4 bases from V and 4 bases from J, the junction contained 4 bases not matched to a gene. The CDR3 DNA reads as TGCAGCGTTGTGGGACAGCCTAATCAGCCCCAGCATTTT. It yields the protein CSVVGQPNQPQHF.

The rearrangement joins TRBV5-6 to TRBJ2-5; D tentatively fits TRBD1 or TRBD2 (5 bases each). Trimming shortened V by 0 bases and J by 2 bases, and 8 bases separated the two germline ends. The CDR3 runs to 14 residues. CDR1 is SGHDT and CDR2 is YYEEEE in the germline V gene. CDR3 coding DNA: TGTGCCAGCAGCTTGGGGGGACCTCAAGAGACCCAGTACTTC. Encoded protein: CASSLGGPQETQYF.

This sequence joins TRBV7-2 and TRBJ2-2, with TRBD2 matching 7 bases. This CDR3 spans 19 amino acids. With 0 bases clipped from V and 6 bases from J, the junction kept 16 bases outside the gene matches. CDR1 is SGHTA, CDR2 FQGNSA, per germline. The CDR3 bases are TGTGCCAGCAGCTTAGCGGGGGTTGGGTTGAGGGCGGGAGCCGGGGAGCTGTTTTTT. It translates to CASSLAGVGLRAGAGELFF.

This chain links TRBV2 with TRBJ2-3; 7 bases line up with TRBD1. From germline, CDR1 is SNHLY and CDR2 FYNNEI. V gave up 8 bases and J gave up 3 bases; unmatched junction bases: 8. The CDR3 contains 14 residues. For the CDR3, the DNA is TGTGCCAGCCTGTTGGGACAGCGAACAGATACGCAGTATTTT. This translates into CASLLGQRTDTQYF.

The chain couples TRBV13 to TRBJ2-3; 14 positions match TRBD2. CDR3 length: 16 amino acids. Germline V gives CDR1 PRHDT, CDR2 FYEKMQ (reference sequence). J was trimmed by 10 bases and V by 4 bases; bases with no gene match: 10. The CDR3 DNA is TGTGCCAGCAGCTCACCGGGACTAGCGGGAGAGAAGTCGCAGTATTTT. Encoded protein: CASSSPGLAGEKSQYF.

CDR3 sequence reads: CASSYPQGALRTEAFF. DNA for the CDR3: TGTGCCAGCAGTTACCCCCAGGGGGCATTGAGGACTGAAGCTTTCTTT. V gene TRBV6-6 combines with J gene TRBJ1-1; 8 bases match TRBD1. This CDR3 comprises 16 residues. The germline gives CDR1 MNHNY, CDR2 SVGAGI (reference sequence). Trimming took 2 bases from V and 5 from J; bases not matched to a gene: 10.

This chain uses TRBV29-1 with TRBJ2-1; 8 positions agree with TRBD1. Germline trimming cut 6 bases from V and 0 bases from J; bases unmatched to any gene: 7. The V gene's germline CDR1 is SQVTM and CDR2 ANQGSEA. The CDR3 length is 15 residues. The CDR3 DNA sequence: TGCAGCGTCGGACAGGGATGGGGCTCCTACAATGAGCAGTTCTTC. Protein: CSVGQGWGSYNEQFF.

At least ten counts were recorded for this clone. This sequence joins TRBV4-1 and TRBJ2-7; unclear D gene. Between the trimmed V and J ends, which lost 0 bases and 2 bases, there was a span of 11 bases. The CDR3 runs to 15 residues. The germline V gene has CDR1 MGHRA and CDR2 YSYEKL. The CDR3 sequence: CASSQEWQVTYEQYF. CDR3 in DNA: TGCGCCAGCAGCCAAGAATGGCAGGTTACCTACGAGCAGTACTTC.

The chain is built from TRBV19 and TRBJ1-2; D gene unclear. Germline-derived CDR1 and CDR2 are LNHDA and SQIVND (reference sequence). This CDR3 has 13 amino acids. Trimming cost V 3 bases and J 4 bases, with 9 bases left between them. CDR3 bases: TGTGCCAGTAGTATCTCGCGGGTCTATGGCTACACCTTC. Its translation is CASSISRVYGYTF.